This entry describes one TCR beta chain. No antigen is known for it. TCRdb processed the 5' RACE reads anew with MiXCR; each CDR3 protein has one entry. The sample yields 700,000 or so distinct CDR3 sequences, roughly 20% seen once. The CDR3 extends over 14 amino acids. V was shortened by 4 bases and J by 0 bases, with 11 bases between the two germline ends. CDR1 SQVTM and CDR2 ANQGSEA come from the germline V gene. This specimen comes from a study of CD8 T cells in ankylosing spondylitis. Study-wide points: Within ankylosing spondylitis blood, a TCR beta motif made up of eight or nine highly homologous variants appeared to be characteristic. Disease-linked clones proved CD8+ and comparatively uncommon in peripheral blood. The study looked at matched synovial fluid samples from ankylosing spondylitis patients. Disease-linked clones were reported to be significantly enriched there.

The clonotype was recovered from a male donor with ankylosing spondylitis. V is TRBV29-1 and J is TRBJ2-3, with D possibly TRBD1 on 6 matching bases. The sample consisted of blood, either unsorted or a sorted T cell fraction (not recorded which). The CDR3 DNA follows: TGCAGCGTTGTGCAGGGGACCAGCACAGATACGCAGTATTTT. Its protein is CSVVQGTSTDTQYF.